Listed below are T cell receptor beta chains from one sample, sequenced in a study of CD8+CD57+ T cells in acquired aplastic anemia. TCRdb reanalysed the reads using MiXCR and keeps one entry per CDR3 protein. The table records around 220,000 distinct CDR3 sequences, almost 50% of them present only once. Sample: sorted CD4+, CD8+, or CD8+CD57+ T cells (not recorded which) from PBMCs. The receptors stem from a human donor with aplastic anemia. Both conserved end residues are part of each CDR3. The D gene is left open where the match is weak. Some rows mark clone size as missing; the rest say once, few, many or name a class of expanded clone.

V gene	J gene	clone size	D gene	CDR3 DNA	CDR3 protein
TRBV7-2	TRBJ1-2	.	TRBD1	TGTGCCAGCAGTAGAGGGACAGGGAGGCACTATGGCTACACCTTC	CASSRGTGRHYGYTF
TRBV10-1	TRBJ2-1	.	TRBD2	TGCGCCAGCAGTGACCGACTAGCGGGGGCCTTCTACAATGAGCAGTTCTTC	CASSDRLAGAFYNEQFF
TRBV5-2	TRBJ2-1	.	.	TGTGCCAGCAAGGGGGGTAGCTCCTACAATGAGCAGTTCTTC	CASKGGSSYNEQFF
TRBV7-9	TRBJ2-7	many	.	TGTGCCAGCAGCTTAGCTAACGACGAGCAGTACTTC	CASSLANDEQYF
TRBV5-1	TRBJ2-3	many	TRBD1	TGCGCCAGCAGCTTACGGACAGGGAGCACAGATACGCAGTATTTT	CASSLRTGSTDTQYF
TRBV3-1	TRBJ2-7	many	.	TGTGCCAGCAGCCAATCCTGGACAGATAACTACGAGCAGTACTTC	CASSQSWTDNYEQYF
TRBV2	TRBJ2-4	.	.	TGTGCCACCGTGGGGCGGCTGGGAGTCAAAAACATTCAGTACTTC	CATVGRLGVKNIQYF
TRBV12-3/TRBV12-4	TRBJ2-7	many	TRBD1	TGTGCCAGCAGACCGGGGGACAGGCCCTACGAGCAGTACTTC	CASRPGDRPYEQYF
TRBV27	TRBJ2-3	.	.	TGTGCCAGCAGTTTATTGTATTGGGGGCAAGGAGCAGATACGCAGTATTTT	CASSLLYWGQGADTQYF
TRBV7-9	TRBJ1-2	.	.	TGTGCCAGCAGCTTAGATGCAGGGCGATGTGGCTACACCTTC	CASSLDAGRCGYTF
TRBV18	TRBJ1-3	few	.	TGTGCCAGCTCACCACCCCGAGGGGGTCACACCATATATTTT	CASSPPRGGHTIYF